The 32 T cell receptor beta chains presented below share a single source sample, sequenced in a study of regulatory T cells in long-lasting Graves disease. The time point here: newly diagnosed GD, antithyroid drugs for less than 3 months. Researchers made the TCR library from RNA that was extracted from PBMCs. The authors built TCR beta libraries using iRepertoire HTBI primers and Arm-PCR of CDR3 regions. One entry per CDR3 protein results from TCRdb running MiXCR on the multiplex PCR reads. This repertoire shows about 400,000 distinct CDR3 sequences, around 15% found once; its top ten account for about 20%. Here the sequenced sample was peripheral blood mononuclear cells (PBMCs), taken at new diagnosis, from a patient treated with antithyroid drugs. The receptors come from a female donor with Graves disease.

This clonotype was seen many times. This chain links TRBV27 with TRBJ2-7; 7 nucleotides agree with TRBD1. This CDR3 contains 14 residues. J gave up 5 bases and V 5 bases, and 9 bases lay outside the gene matches. From germline, CDR1 is MNHEY and CDR2 SMNVEV (reference sequence). The CDR3 reads CASSITGTVDEQYF. Here the CDR3 DNA reads TGTGCCAGCAGTATCACCGGGACAGTCGACGAGCAGTACTTC.

The chain is built from TRBV16 and TRBJ1-4, with D perhaps TRBD1 (6 bases). The germline CDR1 and CDR2 sequences are KGHSY and FQNENV. V lost 0 bases and J lost 5, with 16 bases in between. CDR3 length: 17 residues. The CDR3 spells CASSQSTVLGANEKLFF. CDR3 DNA sequence: TGTGCCAGCAGCCAATCGACTGTTCTGGGGGCGAATGAAAAACTGTTTTTT.

This clonotype was recorded many times. The genes are TRBV6-2 or TRBV6-3 and TRBJ2-2; D gene uncertain. V was pared by 1 base and J by 6 bases, with 12 bases between. The CDR3 consists of 15 residues. Germline V gene sequence: CDR1 MNHEY, CDR2 SVGEGT. The CDR3 region is CASSYFSGSPGELFF. CDR3 bases: TGTGCCAGCAGTTACTTTTCCGGGTCTCCCGGGGAGCTGTTTTTT.

The CDR3 region is CATTAGDKNIQYF. For the CDR3, the DNA is TGTGCCACCACTGCGGGGGACAAAAACATTCAGTACTTC. The chain links TRBV10-3 to TRBJ2-4; TRBD2 agrees at 7 bases. CDR3 length equals 13 residues. The trim removed 10 bases at V and 3 bases at J, leaving 6 bases unmatched. Germline CDR1 reads ENHRY; CDR2 reads SYGVKD.

Ten or more counts support this clonotype. This rearrangement joins TRBV30 to TRBJ2-1; 10 nucleotides match TRBD2. V shed 7 bases and J 3 bases; nucleotides not matched to a gene: 9. Germline CDR1 is GTSNPN and CDR2 is SVGIG (reference sequence). CDR3 size: 15 residues. CDR3 amino acids: CALPRTSGNYNEQFF. For the CDR3, the DNA is TGTGCCTTACCCAGGACTAGCGGAAACTACAATGAGCAGTTCTTC.

The chain uses TRBV28 and TRBJ1-6; no clear D gene. V lost 8 bases, J lost 13 bases, and 24 bases lay in between. CDR3 length equals 15 residues. CDR1 and CDR2 (germline): MDHEN, SYDVKM. CDR3 coding DNA: TGTGCCAGCCCACCCTCAGGACGGACTCCACTCCCCCTCCACTTT. Protein: CASPPSGRTPLPLHF.

This clonotype was found many times. V is TRBV28 and J is TRBJ1-3, with D possibly matching TRBD1 (6 bases). Germline assignment: CDR1 MDHEN and CDR2 SYDVKM. The length of the CDR3 is 18 residues. V lost 3 bases to trimming and J lost 1 base, with 19 bases between them. CDR3 protein: CASSFHRTEQGSGNTIYF. In DNA form, the CDR3 reads TGTGCCAGCAGTTTCCATCGAACCGAACAGGGTTCTGGAAACACCATATATTTT.

This clonotype came up a few times. V and J are TRBV7-3 and TRBJ2-1; 7 bases are a match to TRBD2. Losses at the gene ends were 3 bases for V and 7 bases for J; bases not matched to a gene: 12. From germline, CDR1 is SGHTA and CDR2 FQGTGA. The CDR3 length is 16 residues. The CDR3 sequence: CASSFGGDPSANEQFF. CDR3 coding DNA: TGTGCCAGCAGCTTTGGGGGGGACCCATCGGCTAATGAGCAGTTCTTC.

This clonotype has a count of ten or more. The CDR3 region has the DNA TGCAGTGCTAGAGATGGTACAGGAACTATGAACACTGAAGCTTTCTTT. It is translated as CSARDGTGTMNTEAFF. The chain has TRBV20-1 and TRBJ1-1, with a tentative D call TRBD1 (5 bases). Per germline, CDR1 DFQATT and CDR2 SNEGSKA (reference sequence). Deletions cut 0 bases from V and 0 bases from J, with 14 bases between. This CDR3 region has 16 residues.

In this sample, this clonotype turned up many times. The chain has TRBV12-5 and TRBJ2-1, with 8 bases matching TRBD1. Unmatched junction bases numbered 7, after V lost 5 bases and J lost 1 base. The CDR3 consists of 16 residues. The germline V gene encodes CDR1 LGHNT and CDR2 FRNRAP. The CDR3 spells CASGTTGAGSYNEQFF. Written as DNA, the CDR3 is TGTGCTAGTGGTACGACAGGGGCTGGGTCCTACAATGAGCAGTTCTTC.

In its sample, this clonotype was seen many times. The chain employs TRBV11-2 and TRBJ2-7; 8 bases fit TRBD2. V lost 1 base and J lost 3; bases outside the gene matches: 5. This CDR3 contains 15 residues. Germline assignment: CDR1 SGHAT and CDR2 FQNNGV. The CDR3 nucleotides read TGTGCCAGCAGCTTAGTAAGCGGGAGAATCTACGAGCAGTACTTC. Translation: CASSLVSGRIYEQYF.

This clonotype appeared many times. The genes are TRBV19 and TRBJ2-5, with 9 bases that match TRBD2. Germline V gene sequence: CDR1 LNHDA, CDR2 SQIVND (reference sequence). The CDR3 has 15 amino acids. Trimming removed 5 bases from V and 2 bases from J; junction bases left unmatched: 6. Written as DNA, the CDR3 is TGTGCCAGTAGTCTCCGGACTAGCGTGCAAGAGACCCAGTACTTC. Its protein is CASSLRTSVQETQYF.

Details on this clonotype: A single base separates this from a much larger clone, so it may be a read error. The rearrangement links TRBV6-1 to TRBJ2-6; unclear D gene. Germline lookup yields CDR1 MNHNS and CDR2 SASEGT. The CDR3 length is 15 residues. CDR3 in amino acids: CTSLITASGANVLTF. The CDR3 DNA reads as TGTACCAGCCTTATAACGGCATCTGGGGCCAACGTCCTGACTTTC.

This clonotype was counted ten times or more. The CDR3 sequence is CSATTGGYEQYF. The CDR3 DNA sequence: TGCAGTGCTACCACGGGGGGCTACGAGCAGTACTTC. The chain carries TRBV20-1 and TRBJ2-7, with 7 bases fitting TRBD2. V dropped 4 bases and J dropped 3; count of bases not matched to a gene: 3. Germline V lookup: CDR1 DFQATT, CDR2 SNEGSKA (reference sequence). There are 12 residues in the CDR3.

The sample holds many counts of this clonotype. The J gene is TRBJ2-5, the V gene TRBV6-5, with 14 bases identical to TRBD2. The V gene's germline CDR1 is MNHEY and CDR2 SVGAGI. This CDR3 has 16 amino acids. The V and J ends lost 2 bases and 5 bases, in that order; junction bases with no gene match: 4. CDR3 nucleotide sequence: TGTGCCAGCAGTTACAGGGGACTAGCGGGGGAGGAGACCCAGTACTTC. This encodes CASSYRGLAGEETQYF.

This clonotype occurred many times. The chain is built from TRBV7-9 and TRBJ1-6, with D unresolved. Germline lookup yields CDR1 SEHNR and CDR2 FQNEAQ (reference sequence). The CDR3 sequence is 15 residues long. The V gene lost 4 bases and the J gene lost 9 bases, with 16 bases spanning the gap. CDR3 region: CASSSGAGRASPLHF. In DNA, the CDR3 is TGTGCCAGCAGCTCAGGTGCAGGACGAGCTTCACCCCTCCACTTT.

This clonotype was counted ten times or more. The J gene is TRBJ2-7, the V gene TRBV6-2 or TRBV6-3; 8 nucleotides align to TRBD2. The V gene end was trimmed by 1 base and the J gene end by 2 bases; junction bases not matched to a gene: 7. This CDR3 comprises 16 residues. Germline V lookup: CDR1 MNHEY, CDR2 SVGEGT. CDR3 sequence (DNA): TGTGCCAGCAGTTACTACCCTAGCGGGTCAACCTACGAGCAGTACTTC. Protein: CASSYYPSGSTYEQYF.

This clonotype was found many times. V and J are TRBV12-3 or TRBV12-4 and TRBJ2-5, with D unclear. The ends were cut back, 2 bases at V and 7 bases at J, with 11 bases in the middle. The CDR3 consists of 13 residues. CDR3 nucleotides: TGTGCCAGCAGTTTACGGCCTAAAGGGACCCAGTACTTC. Its translation is CASSLRPKGTQYF.

This clonotype was recorded at least ten times. V and J are TRBV5-1 and TRBJ2-3, with D possibly TRBD2 on 5 matching bases. Germline V gene lookup returns CDR1 SGHRS and CDR2 YFSETQ. This CDR3 has 15 residues. Deletions cut 4 bases from V and 0 bases from J, with 12 bases between. The CDR3 DNA sequence: TGCGCCAGCAGCCCTATTGGCGGGAGCACAGATACGCAGTATTTT. This codes for CASSPIGGSTDTQYF.

The rearrangement links TRBV25-1 to TRBJ1-2; a possible D gene is TRBD1 (5 bases). This CDR3 has 16 residues. CDR1 is MGHDK and CDR2 is SYGVNS in the germline V gene. Trimming took off 1 base at V and 6 bases at J, with 18 bases between the two ends. CDR3: CASSESRTRLGDGYTF. CDR3 coding DNA: TGTGCCAGCAGTGAATCCAGGACACGACTCGGGGATGGCTACACCTTC.

This clonotype was observed a handful of times. This chain uses TRBV28 with TRBJ1-1; D remains unclear. From germline, CDR1 is MDHEN and CDR2 SYDVKM. The CDR3 is 13 amino acids. V was cut by 3 bases and J by 7 bases, with 12 bases left in between. The CDR3 sequence: CASSFLGFNEAFF. The CDR3 DNA reads TGTGCCAGCAGTTTCCTGGGCTTTAATGAAGCTTTCTTT.

This clonotype was detected many times. V usage is TRBV7-3 and J usage is TRBJ2-3; TRBD2 agrees at 11 bases. The J segment lost 6 bases and the V segment lost 4 bases, leaving 6 bases of the junction unmatched. CDR3 length: 15 amino acids. Germline V gene sequence: CDR1 SGHTA, CDR2 FQGTGA. The DNA of the CDR3 is TGTGCCAGCAGCTCACTAGCGGGAGTGGACGATACGCAGTATTTT. Translating it yields CASSSLAGVDDTQYF.

This chain links TRBV4-3 with TRBJ2-2; TRBD1 aligns across 10 bases. The CDR3 has 17 amino acids. Germline V gene data show CDR1 as LGHNA and CDR2 as YSLEER. J was trimmed by 4 bases and V by 4 bases; bases with no gene match: 9. The CDR3 DNA reads TGCGCCAGCAGCCCGGCGGGACAGGGGAGCGGCACCGGGGAGCTGTTTTTT. Translation gives CASSPAGQGSGTGELFF.

This clonotype has ten or more counts. V gene TRBV4-2 combines with J gene TRBJ1-2; TRBD1 matches at 7 bases. This CDR3 region has 14 residues. Germline V gives CDR1 LGHNA, CDR2 YNFKEQ. With 0 bases clipped from V and 8 bases from J, the junction kept 6 bases outside the gene matches. This CDR3 is CASSQDRAGGGYTF. CDR3 sequence (DNA): TGTGCCAGCAGCCAAGATAGGGCAGGGGGGGGCTACACCTTC.

The gene calls are TRBV19 and TRBJ1-2, with 11 bases fitting TRBD1. This CDR3 is built from 14 residues. The V and J ends lost 4 bases and 7 bases, in that order; junction bases with no gene match: 5. Per germline, CDR1 LNHDA and CDR2 SQIVND (reference sequence). The CDR3 region is CASSTGQGARGYTF. The CDR3 region has the DNA TGTGCCAGTAGTACCGGACAGGGGGCGCGTGGCTACACCTTC.

The sample holds a few counts of this clonotype. The chain uses TRBV6-2 or TRBV6-3 and TRBJ1-6; 8 bases align to TRBD1. V gave up 7 bases and J gave up 9 bases; unmatched junction bases: 14. CDR1 and CDR2 (germline): MNHEY, SVGEGT. This CDR3 region has 16 residues. CDR3 protein: CASTLLGQGWRSPLHF. The CDR3 DNA reads as TGTGCCAGCACTCTCCTTGGACAGGGCTGGCGTTCACCCCTCCACTTT.

This clonotype was detected many times. The chain joins TRBV4-2 to TRBJ1-1, with a weak D call TRBD1 (5 bases). Trimming removed 4 bases from V and 2 bases from J, with 11 bases in between. The CDR3 covers 14 residues. Germline assignment: CDR1 LGHNA and CDR2 YNFKEQ. CDR3 region: CASSPGDTNTEAFF. The DNA for the CDR3 is TGTGCCAGCAGCCCGGGGGATACTAACACTGAAGCTTTCTTT.

This clonotype was observed many times. The chain employs TRBV18 and TRBJ1-2, with TRBD1 matching over 7 bases. Germline V CDR1 and CDR2: KGHSH, LQKENI. The J segment lost 7 bases and the V segment lost 5 bases, leaving 10 bases of the junction unmatched. The CDR3 runs 14 residues. CDR3 region: CASSVDRSRPGYTF. CDR3 coding DNA: TGTGCCAGCTCAGTGGACAGGTCGCGGCCTGGCTACACCTTC.

This clonotype was seen ten or more times. The chain couples TRBV6-2 or TRBV6-3 to TRBJ2-2, with TRBD2 identical over 8 bases. The CDR3 runs to 16 residues. The germline CDR1 and CDR2 sequences are MNHEY and SVGEGT. The trim removed 6 bases at V and 0 bases at J, leaving 6 bases unmatched. Here the CDR3 DNA reads TGTGCCAGCAGGAGACTAGCGAGTTCGAACACCGGGGAGCTGTTTTTT. Translation: CASRRLASSNTGELFF.

The table lists this clonotype with many counts. The chain carries TRBV5-1 and TRBJ2-1, with 11 bases identical to TRBD2. This CDR3 is built from 16 residues. Per the germline V gene, CDR1 is SGHRS and CDR2 is YFSETQ. The V and J ends lost 1 base and 0 bases, in that order; junction bases with no gene match: 0. The chain's CDR3 is CASSLTSGSSYNEQFF. CDR3 nucleotides: TGCGCCAGCAGCTTGACTAGCGGGAGCTCCTACAATGAGCAGTTCTTC. Full variable domain (rest looked up from reference TRBV5-1 and TRBJ2-1): KAGVTQTPRYLIKTRGQQVTLSCSPISGHRSVSWYQQTPGQGLQFLFEYFSETQRNKGNFPGRFSGRQFSNSRSEMNVSTLELGDSALYLCASSLTSGSSYNEQFFGPGTRLTVL.

The V call is TRBV19, the J call TRBJ2-1, with D uncertain. CDR1 is LNHDA and CDR2 is SQIVND in the germline V gene (reference sequence). CDR3 length: 13 amino acids. The V gene lost 5 bases and the J gene lost 9 bases, with 14 bases spanning the gap. CDR3: CASSSYSVREQFF. CDR3 coding DNA: TGTGCCAGTAGTTCCTACAGCGTCCGTGAGCAGTTCTTC.

The chain links TRBV5-1 to TRBJ2-7, with 8 positions matching TRBD2. The CDR3 is 16 residues long. Germline lookup yields CDR1 SGHRS and CDR2 YFSETQ. J lost 2 bases, V lost 4 bases, and 11 bases had no gene match. CDR3 coding DNA: TGCGCCAGCAGCGGGGGTTACCTAGCGGGTACCTACGAGCAGTACTTC. Its protein is CASSGGYLAGTYEQYF.